The 21 T cell receptor beta chains below were found in one sample sequenced in a study of identical twins. TCRdb independently ran MiXCR on the 5' RACE reads; one entry per CDR3 protein. The sample includes 230,000 or so distinct CDR3 sequences, roughly 8.7% seen only once; the top ten take over 2.5%. The same sample was also used in a study of yellow fever vaccine responses in identical twins.

Source material: CD8+ T cells sorted from blood. The receptors here all came from a woman between 18 and 29 years old in good health.

This clonotype was counted many times. The chain combines TRBV6-1 with TRBJ1-5, with unresolved D. The CDR3 extends over 13 amino acids. Trimming took 10 bases from V and 5 from J, leaving 15 bases between them. In germline, CDR1 is MNHNS, CDR2 SASEGT. The CDR3 loop is CATTVQEYQPQHF. CDR3 nucleotide sequence: TGTGCCACCACGGTTCAGGAATATCAGCCCCAGCATTTT.

This clonotype showed up many times. The chain has TRBV25-1 and TRBJ2-7, with a weak D call TRBD2 (5 bases). Germline V gene sequence: CDR1 MGHDK, CDR2 SYGVNS. Trimming took off 6 bases at V and 2 bases at J, with 5 bases between the two ends. The CDR3 totals 11 residues. CDR3 sequence (DNA): TGTGCCAGCAGGCGGGCCTACGAGCAGTACTTC. This encodes CASRRAYEQYF.

In its sample, this clonotype was seen many times. The chain couples TRBV27 to TRBJ2-1, with 11 bases matching TRBD2. This CDR3 contains 16 residues. CDR1 MNHEY and CDR2 SMNVEV come from the germline V gene (reference sequence). Trimming cost V 4 bases and J 1 base; bases outside gene matches: 3. The CDR3 bases are TGTGCCAGCAGTTCGAGACTAGCGGGGTCCTACAATGAGCAGTTCTTC. Residues: CASSSRLAGSYNEQFF.

V usage is TRBV11-2 and J usage is TRBJ2-7; 9 bases are a match to TRBD1. The CDR3 runs to 16 residues. Germline values: CDR1 SGHAT, CDR2 FQNNGV. The trim removed 0 bases at V and 1 base at J, leaving 4 bases unmatched. CDR3 in amino acids: CASSLDPGQGSYEQYF. DNA of the CDR3: TGTGCCAGCAGCTTAGATCCGGGACAGGGTTCCTACGAGCAGTACTTC.

This clonotype was seen a few times. The rearrangement links TRBV28 to TRBJ1-6, with unresolved D. V was shortened by 5 bases and J by 0 bases, with 11 bases between the two germline ends. The CDR3 sequence is 16 residues long. Germline CDR1 reads MDHEN; CDR2 reads SYDVKM. CDR3 in amino acids: CASSPPEGSYNSPLHF. DNA for the CDR3: TGTGCCAGCAGTCCACCCGAGGGCTCCTATAATTCACCCCTCCACTTT.

The CDR3 DNA sequence: TGCAGTGCTAGGGGTAGTGGGAATGAGCAGTTCTTC. This translates into CSARGSGNEQFF. This sequence joins TRBV20-1 and TRBJ2-1; D remains unclear. CDR3 length: 12 amino acids. Germline CDR1 is DFQATT and CDR2 is SNEGSKA (reference sequence). V dropped 3 bases and J dropped 7 bases, with 10 bases sitting between them.

This clonotype was recorded a few times. The chain joins TRBV27 to TRBJ2-7; D is undetermined. This CDR3 spans 16 amino acids. Germline loops: CDR1 MNHEY, CDR2 SMNVEV (reference sequence). Trimming removed 0 bases at V and 3 bases at J, with 15 bases between. Here the CDR3 reads CASSLSSYGSLYEQYF. The CDR3, as DNA: TGTGCCAGCAGTTTATCTTCCTATGGCAGCCTCTACGAGCAGTACTTC.

This clonotype was recorded a few times. This chain uses TRBV6-1 with TRBJ2-2; TRBD2 agrees at 13 bases. V gave up 4 bases and J gave up 8 bases; unmatched junction bases: 4. CDR3 length equals 15 residues. CDR1 MNHNS and CDR2 SASEGT come from the germline V gene. CDR3 nucleotide sequence: TGTGCCAGCAGTGGGACTAGCGGGAGTTCTGGGGAGCTGTTTTTT. Its translation: CASSGTSGSSGELFF.

This clonotype was seen at least ten times. The V call is TRBV3-1, the J call TRBJ2-7, with 7 bases fitting TRBD2. Germline CDR1 LGHDT, CDR2 YNNKEL (reference sequence). This CDR3 contains 17 residues. The V gene end was trimmed by 0 bases and the J gene end by 3 bases; junction bases not matched to a gene: 11. The CDR3 DNA sequence: TGTGCCAGCAGCCAAGAAAGTCGGGAGGTATTTATCTACGAGCAGTACTTC. This sequence encodes CASSQESREVFIYEQYF.

This clonotype was seen repeatedly, ten times or more. The rearrangement joins TRBV3-1 to TRBJ2-4; D unclear. Deletions cut 2 bases from V and 7 bases from J, with 18 bases between. The CDR3 runs to 16 residues. Germline assignment: CDR1 LGHDT and CDR2 YNNKEL (reference sequence). The CDR3 reads CASSQRISSESNIQYF. The CDR3 nucleotides read TGTGCCAGCAGCCAAAGGATTAGCTCCGAGTCCAACATTCAGTACTTC.

The CDR3 reads CASSPEGEQFF. CDR3 sequence (DNA): TGTGCCAGCAGTCCTGAGGGTGAGCAGTTCTTC. The rearrangement links TRBV6-6 to TRBJ2-1, with D perhaps matching TRBD2 (5 bases). This CDR3 is 11 amino acids long. The germline V gene has CDR1 MNHNY and CDR2 SVGAGI (reference sequence). V was trimmed by 5 bases and J by 9 bases, leaving 8 bases between them.

The genes are TRBV15 and TRBJ2-4, with 11 nucleotides matching TRBD2. The germline gives CDR1 LNHNV, CDR2 YYDKDF (reference sequence). There are 20 residues in the CDR3. The junction had 12 bases not matched to a gene; V was cut back by 2 bases and J by 0 bases. The CDR3 nucleotides are TGTGCCACCAGCAGACCCACTAGCGGGGGAAGGATAATAGCCAAAAACATTCAGTACTTC. Its protein is CATSRPTSGGRIIAKNIQYF.

The chain is built from TRBV29-1 and TRBJ1-1, with 7 positions matching TRBD1. Germline CDR1 reads SQVTM; CDR2 reads ANQGSEA. V lost 6 bases to trimming and J lost 0 bases; unmatched junction nucleotides: 4. The CDR3 length is 13 residues. CDR3 loop: CSVETGLNTEAFF. CDR3 DNA: TGCAGCGTGGAGACAGGGCTGAACACTGAAGCTTTCTTT. The full variable domain, in which reference TRBV29-1 and TRBJ1-1 provide the parts outside the CDR3, is SAVISQKPSRDICQRGTSLTIQCQVDSQVTMMFWYRQQPGQSLTLIATANQGSEATYESGFVIDKFPISRPNLTFSTLTVSNMSPEDSSIYLCSVETGLNTEAFFGQGTRLTVV.

This clonotype was observed at least ten times. CDR3 loop: CASSFGDTQYF. For the CDR3, the DNA is TGTGCCAGCAGTTTTGGTGATACGCAGTATTTT. The chain uses TRBV27 and TRBJ2-3; D not resolved. The CDR3 is 11 amino acids. CDR1 is MNHEY and CDR2 is SMNVEV in the germline V gene (reference sequence). Deletions cut 3 bases from V and 6 bases from J, with 4 bases between.

This clonotype showed up just a few times. The chain links TRBV5-1 to TRBJ2-1; D ambiguous. CDR1 and CDR2 from the germline V gene are SGHRS and YFSETQ. This CDR3 contains 13 residues. Trimming removed 0 bases from V and 6 bases from J, with 7 bases in between. CDR3 coding DNA: TGCGCCAGCAGCTTGGTGGACCGCAATGAGCAGTTCTTC. Residues: CASSLVDRNEQFF.

This clonotype was observed a handful of times. This chain connects TRBV14 to TRBJ2-3, with 7 nucleotides matching TRBD2. Germline-derived CDR1 and CDR2 are SGHDN and FVKESK. The V and J ends lost 1 base and 4 bases, in that order; junction bases with no gene match: 5. The CDR3 totals 15 residues. The CDR3 DNA sequence: TGTGCCAGCAGCCAAGTCCCCAGCGGGGCAGATACGCAGTATTTT. Its protein is CASSQVPSGADTQYF. Together with reference TRBV14 and TRBJ2-3, the CDR3 gives the full variable domain: EAGVTQFPSHSVIEKGQTVTLRCDPISGHDNLYWYRRVMGKEIKFLLHFVKESKQDESGMPNNRFLAERTGGTYSTLKVQPAELEDSGVYFCASSQVPSGADTQYFGPGTRLTVL.

This clonotype was counted between two and nine times. Germline is not matched at one junction end, which may reflect a read error. This chain links TRBV24-1 with TRBJ2-3; 9 positions agree with TRBD1. This CDR3 has 13 residues. Germline CDR1 is KGHDR and CDR2 is SFDVKD. The CDR3 protein is CATSDMPGTGFDF. As DNA, the CDR3 is TGTGCCACCAGTGACATGCCCGGGACAGGGTTCGATTTT.

This clonotype was counted ten times or more. The CDR3 sequence is CASSFGTSAYEQYF. In nucleotides, the CDR3 is TGTGCCAGCAGCTTTGGGACCTCGGCGTACGAGCAGTACTTC. The chain carries TRBV11-2 and TRBJ2-7, with D possibly being TRBD1 or TRBD2 (5 bases each). Germline assignment: CDR1 SGHAT and CDR2 FQNNGV. This CDR3 spans 14 amino acids. Deletions cut 3 bases from V and 4 bases from J, with 13 bases between.

V usage is TRBV12-3 or TRBV12-4 and J usage is TRBJ2-3; D uncertain. The CDR3 is made up of 12 amino acids. V lost 5 bases to trimming and J lost 5 bases, with 8 bases between them. The CDR3 region has the DNA TGTGCCAGCAGTCGGACCGAAGATACGCAGTATTTT. Residues: CASSRTEDTQYF.

This clonotype was seen ten or more times. The genes are TRBV7-9 and TRBJ2-7, with unresolved D. V shed 5 bases and J shed 4 bases, with 12 bases lying between them. The CDR3 consists of 13 residues. The germline V gene encodes CDR1 SEHNR and CDR2 FQNEAQ (reference sequence). The CDR3 DNA reads as TGTGCCAGCAGCCCTTCGCAATCTTACGAGCAGTACTTC. Translation: CASSPSQSYEQYF.

This clonotype was picked up many times. The chain employs TRBV7-8 and TRBJ1-1; D is perhaps TRBD1 (6 bases). V lost 3 bases to trimming and J lost 4 bases, with 12 bases between them. This CDR3 is 14 amino acids long. Germline V lookup: CDR1 SGHVS, CDR2 FQNEAQ. CDR3 residues: CASSFQDRATEAFF. The CDR3 DNA reads as TGTGCCAGCAGCTTTCAGGACAGAGCCACTGAAGCTTTCTTT.